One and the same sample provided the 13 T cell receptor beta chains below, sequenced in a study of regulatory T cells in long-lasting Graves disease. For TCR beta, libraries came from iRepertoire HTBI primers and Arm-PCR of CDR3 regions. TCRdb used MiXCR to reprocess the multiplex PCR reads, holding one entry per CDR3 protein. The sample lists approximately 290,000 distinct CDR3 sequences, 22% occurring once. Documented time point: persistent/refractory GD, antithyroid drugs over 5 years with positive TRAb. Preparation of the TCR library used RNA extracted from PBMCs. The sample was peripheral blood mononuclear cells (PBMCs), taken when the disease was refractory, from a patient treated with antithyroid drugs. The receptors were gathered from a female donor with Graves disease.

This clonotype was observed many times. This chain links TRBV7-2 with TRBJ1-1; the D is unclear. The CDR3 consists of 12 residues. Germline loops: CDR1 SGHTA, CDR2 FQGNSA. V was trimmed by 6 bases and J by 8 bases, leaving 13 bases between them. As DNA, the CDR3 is TGTGCCAGCAGTCGCGGGGAATGGGAAGCTTTCTTT. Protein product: CASSRGEWEAFF.

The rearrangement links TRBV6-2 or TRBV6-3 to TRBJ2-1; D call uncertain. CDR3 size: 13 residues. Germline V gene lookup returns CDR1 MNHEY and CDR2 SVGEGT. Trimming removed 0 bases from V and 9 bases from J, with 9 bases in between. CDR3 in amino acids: CASSYSLSSEQFF. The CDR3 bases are TGTGCCAGCAGTTACTCGCTGTCTTCTGAGCAGTTCTTC.

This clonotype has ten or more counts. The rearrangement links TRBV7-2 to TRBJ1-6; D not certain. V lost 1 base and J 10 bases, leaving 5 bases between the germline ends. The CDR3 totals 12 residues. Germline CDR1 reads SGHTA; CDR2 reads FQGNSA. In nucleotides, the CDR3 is TGTGCCAGCAGCTTAGGTGTATCACCCCTCCACTTT. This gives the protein CASSLGVSPLHF. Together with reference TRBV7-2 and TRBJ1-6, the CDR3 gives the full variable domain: GAGVSQSPSNKVTEKGKDVELRCDPISGHTALYWYRQSLGQGLEFLIYFQGNSAPDKSGLPSDRFSAERTGGSVSTLTIQRTQQEDSAVYLCASSLGVSPLHFGNGTRLTVT.

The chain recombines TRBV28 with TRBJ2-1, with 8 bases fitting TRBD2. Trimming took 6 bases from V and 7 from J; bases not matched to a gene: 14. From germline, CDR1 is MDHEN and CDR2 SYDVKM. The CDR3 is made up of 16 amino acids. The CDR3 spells CASSRTAGTRRNEQFF. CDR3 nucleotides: TGTGCCAGCAGCCGTACTGCCGGGACTAGAAGGAATGAGCAGTTCTTC.

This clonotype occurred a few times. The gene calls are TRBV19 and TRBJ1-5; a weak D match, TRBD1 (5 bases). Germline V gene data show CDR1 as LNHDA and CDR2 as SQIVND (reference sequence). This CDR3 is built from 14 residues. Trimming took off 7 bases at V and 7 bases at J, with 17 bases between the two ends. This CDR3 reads CASNSGGAEQPQHF. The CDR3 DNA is TGTGCCAGTAATTCTGGAGGGGCAGAACAGCCCCAGCATTTT.

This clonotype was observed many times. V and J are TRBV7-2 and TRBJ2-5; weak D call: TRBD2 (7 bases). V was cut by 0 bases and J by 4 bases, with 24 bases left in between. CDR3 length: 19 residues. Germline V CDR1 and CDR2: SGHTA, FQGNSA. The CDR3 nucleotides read TGTGCCAGCAGCTTAGCGGTGGTTGGGGGGGCTTTCTTAGGAGAGACCCAGTACTTC. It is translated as CASSLAVVGGAFLGETQYF.

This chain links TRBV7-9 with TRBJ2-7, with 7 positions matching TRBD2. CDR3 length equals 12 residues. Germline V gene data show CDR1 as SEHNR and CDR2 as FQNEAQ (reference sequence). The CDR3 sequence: CAARAGTYEQYF. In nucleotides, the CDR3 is TGTGCGGCCCGAGCGGGAACCTACGAGCAGTACTTC.

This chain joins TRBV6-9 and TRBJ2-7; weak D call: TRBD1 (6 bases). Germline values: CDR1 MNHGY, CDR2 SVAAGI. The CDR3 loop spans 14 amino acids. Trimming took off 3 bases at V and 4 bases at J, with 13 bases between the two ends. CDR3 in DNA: TGTGCCAGCAGTTACCTTGGACAGCCTTACGAGCAGTACTTC. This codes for CASSYLGQPYEQYF.

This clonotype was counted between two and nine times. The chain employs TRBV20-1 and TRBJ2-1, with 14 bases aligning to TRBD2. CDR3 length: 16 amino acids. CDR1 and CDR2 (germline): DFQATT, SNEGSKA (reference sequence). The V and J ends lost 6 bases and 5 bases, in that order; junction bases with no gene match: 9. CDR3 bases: TGCAGTGCCGGGACTAGCGGGAGAGTGATGAACAATGAGCAGTTCTTC. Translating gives CSAGTSGRVMNNEQFF.

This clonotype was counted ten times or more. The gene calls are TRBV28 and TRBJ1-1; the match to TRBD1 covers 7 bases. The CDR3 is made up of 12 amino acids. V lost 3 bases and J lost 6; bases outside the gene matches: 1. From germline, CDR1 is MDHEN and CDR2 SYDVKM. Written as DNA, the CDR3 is TGTGCCAGCAGTTTTGGGACAGCTGAAGCTTTCTTT. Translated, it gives CASSFGTAEAFF. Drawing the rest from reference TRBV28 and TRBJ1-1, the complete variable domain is DVKVTQSSRYLVKRTGEKVFLECVQDMDHENMFWYRQDPGLGLRLIYFSYDVKMKEKGDIPEGYSVSREKKERFSLILESASTNQTSMYLCASSFGTAEAFFGQGTRLTVV.

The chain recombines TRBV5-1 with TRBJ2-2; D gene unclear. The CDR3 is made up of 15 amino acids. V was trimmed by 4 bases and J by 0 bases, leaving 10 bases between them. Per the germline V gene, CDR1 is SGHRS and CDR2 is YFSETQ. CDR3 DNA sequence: TGCGCCAGCAGCCGCGACGGGCCGAACACCGGGGAGCTGTTTTTT. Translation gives CASSRDGPNTGELFF.

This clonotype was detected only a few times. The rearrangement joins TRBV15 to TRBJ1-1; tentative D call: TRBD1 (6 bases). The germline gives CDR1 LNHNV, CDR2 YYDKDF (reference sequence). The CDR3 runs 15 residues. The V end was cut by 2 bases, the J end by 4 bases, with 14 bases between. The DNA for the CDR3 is TGTGCCACCAGCAGAAACACAGGGCATCGCACTGAAGCTTTCTTT. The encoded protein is CATSRNTGHRTEAFF.

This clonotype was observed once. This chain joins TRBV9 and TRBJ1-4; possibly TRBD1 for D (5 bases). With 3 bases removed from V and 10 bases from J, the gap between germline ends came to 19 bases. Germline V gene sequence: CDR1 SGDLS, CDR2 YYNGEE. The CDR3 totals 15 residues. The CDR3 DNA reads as TGTGCCAGCAGCGCTCGGCAGGGTGTGTATGGAAAACTGTTTTTT. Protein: CASSARQGVYGKLFF.